One T cell receptor beta chain is described in this entry. What the recovered Cohort 3 donors had was two negative PCRs, clearance, or symptom resolution. These data belong to a study of blood T cell repertoires in COVID-19. Germline V gene lookup returns CDR1 MDHEN and CDR2 SYDVKM. V dropped 3 bases and J dropped 3 bases, with 12 bases sitting between them. The CDR3 runs to 15 residues. In the original processing: Amplification with reference gene primers provided the estimates of nucleated cell counts. Assay used: immunoSEQ multiplex PCR; TCRdb lists only in-frame clones, some missing. That table furnishes V, J and clone size, whereas the DNA furnished D and trimming. The sample has about 300,000 clones; 85% are singletons.

Material: PBMCs or T cells enriched from blood (not recorded which). This sequence originates from a woman between 45 and 60 years old who had recovered from COVID-19. This chain uses TRBV28 with TRBJ1-5, with D maybe TRBD1 (6 bases). CDR3: CASSLLAGDNQPQHF. CDR3 nucleotide sequence: TGTGCCAGCAGTTTGCTAGCAGGGGACAATCAGCCCCAGCATTTT.